These 24 T cell receptor beta chains originate from one sample sequenced in a study of CD8+ T cells in alopecia areata. Scientists pooled cutaneous lymph node cells and sorted them on CD4, CD8alpha, NKG2D, NKG2ACE and other markers. RNA was isolated and reverse transcribed to cDNA, the sequencing template. Only in-frame clones appear in the TCRdb table, and some are missing; sequencing was by immunoSEQ multiplex PCR. Observed in the sample are about 270,000 clones, none of them singletons. Sequencing was performed on CD4+ T cells sorted from a lymph node. These receptor sequences come from a C3H/HeJ mouse with alopecia areata. Mouse strain MHC haplotype: H2-k.

On this clone: Mouse names are used for the genes. Partial CDR3 DNA: TGTGCCAGCAGGGAGGACTGGTCAAACACCGGG. This translates into CASREDWSNTG. The CDR3, in full, reads CASREDWSNTGQLYF. V gene TRBV13-1 combines with J gene TRBJ2-2, with 7 bases fitting TRBD2. The read halts 4 residues ahead of the CDR3 end, with the missing end drawn from the germline J gene. V was pared by 5 bases and J by 0 bases, with 4 bases of the junction left unmatched. The CDR3 loop spans 15 amino acids. Germline loops: CDR1 NSHNY, CDR2 SYGAGN.

In regard to this clone: Gene names refer to mouse genes. The sequenced fragment ends 4 residues before the CDR3 boundary, so the rest is inferred from the germline J gene. This chain connects TRBV14 to TRBJ2-7; D ambiguous. This CDR3 has 12 residues. From germline, CDR1 is SGHDT and CDR2 FRDEAV. Here the CDR3 reads CASSFVSYEQYF. The sequenced part of the CDR3 DNA is TGTGCCAGCAGTTTCGTCAGTTAT.

Only a few counts were recorded for this clone. The gene symbols are mouse symbols. The read comes to an end 4 residues before the CDR3 does, leaving the germline J gene to fill in the end. The chain employs TRBV19 and TRBJ1-1, with D possibly matching TRBD1 (5 bases). V lost 7 bases to trimming and J lost 0 bases, with 13 bases between them. CDR1 and CDR2 (germline): FNHDT, SITEND (reference sequence). The CDR3 runs to 14 residues. CDR3 amino acids: CASVPDRANTEVFF. The sequenced part of the CDR3 DNA is TGTGCCAGCGTCCCTGACAGAGCAAACACA.

Of note for this clone: The listed genes are named as in mouse. The read gets to within 4 residues of the CDR3 end, and the germline J gene fills in the rest. The chain employs TRBV5 and TRBJ2-1; 7 positions agree with TRBD1. The CDR3 is 15 amino acids. The germline V gene encodes CDR1 LGHNA and CDR2 YNLKQL (reference sequence). J was trimmed by 4 bases and V by 3 bases; bases with no gene match: 6. Partial CDR3 DNA: TGTGCCAGCAGCCACGAACAGGGGAATTATGCT. Protein: CASSHEQGNYA. The full CDR3 protein reads CASSHEQGNYAEQFF.

This clone was observed a handful of times. The gene symbols are mouse symbols. The read halts 4 residues ahead of the CDR3 end, with the missing end drawn from the germline J gene. Other DNA sequences within the sample encode an identical CDR3. This chain connects TRBV5 to TRBJ2-1; TRBD2 matches 11 bases. CDR1 LGHNA and CDR2 YNLKQL come from the germline V gene (reference sequence). The CDR3 runs 16 residues. Trimming removed 3 bases from V and 2 bases from J; junction bases left unmatched: 3. The DNA read from the CDR3 is TGTGCCAGCAGCCAGGACTGGGGGGCGTACTATGCT. It yields the protein CASSQDWGAYYA. The whole CDR3 protein is CASSQDWGAYYAEQFF.

On this clone: All gene names here are mouse names. The sequenced fragment ends 4 residues before the CDR3 boundary, so the rest is inferred from the germline J gene. The V call is TRBV2, the J call TRBJ2-5; 10 bases line up with TRBD1. CDR1 is LGHNA, CDR2 YSYQKL, per germline. The CDR3 sequence is 15 residues long. Incomplete CDR3 DNA: TGTGCCAGCAGCCAAGAGGGGACAGGGGAGGAC. It translates to CASSQEGTGED. The CDR3, in full, reads CASSQEGTGEDTQYF.

This clone appeared a few times. Gene names denote mouse genes. The CDR3 goes on 4 residues after the read ends, and that part is filled in from the germline J gene. The chain combines TRBV3 with TRBJ2-2; TRBD2 matches at 11 bases. This CDR3 is 16 amino acids long. Germline CDR1 and CDR2: SNHLY and FYNGKV (reference sequence). V was pared by 1 base and J by 4 bases, with 2 bases of the junction left unmatched. CDR3 DNA (partial): TGTGCCAGCAGCTTAGGGACTGGGGGGCCCACCGGG. Translation gives CASSLGTGGPTG. The CDR3 as a whole reads CASSLGTGGPTGQLYF.

Details on this clone: Mouse gene names apply. The read terminates 4 residues before the CDR3 end, so the remaining end is supplied by the germline J gene. The V and J genes are TRBV17 and TRBJ1-1; 8 bases align to TRBD1. Germline V CDR1 and CDR2: MNHDT, YYDKIL. J gave up 0 bases and V 4 bases, and 4 bases lay outside the gene matches. The CDR3 length is 15 residues. This chain's CDR3 is CASSTGGRANTEVFF. The part of the CDR3 DNA that was read is TGTGCTAGCAGTACAGGGGGCAGAGCAAACACA.

With regard to this clone: Mouse gene names apply. The read gets to within 3 residues of the CDR3 end, and the germline J gene fills in the rest. The chain carries TRBV19 and TRBJ1-6; 7 positions agree with TRBD1. TRBJ1-6 is noted as an ORF with a role that remains uncertain. Germline V gives CDR1 FNHDT, CDR2 SITEND (reference sequence). The junction had 3 bases not matched to a gene; V was cut back by 3 bases and J by 0 bases. This CDR3 contains 16 residues. Incomplete CDR3 DNA: TGTGCCAGCAGTAAGGGGGCCGTTTCCTATAATTCGCCC. The encoded protein is CASSKGAVSYNSP. The full CDR3 protein reads CASSKGAVSYNSPLYF.

There are a few counts of this clone. Germline and genes here are mouse. The DNA ends 4 residues before the CDR3 does, and the rest of the CDR3 is filled in from the germline J gene. The chain carries TRBV1 and TRBJ2-2, with 8 bases fitting TRBD2. This CDR3 comprises 15 residues. V shed 0 bases, J shed 4 bases, and the junction held 1 base outside the gene matches. Germline V gene data show CDR1 as NSQYPW and CDR2 as LRSPGD (reference sequence). CDR3 bases read: TGCACCTGCAGTGCAGAGGGGGGGCTCACCGGG. Amino acid sequence: CTCSAEGGLTG. The full CDR3 is CTCSAEGGLTGQLYF.

As to this clone: Gene names are mouse gene names. The read terminates 3 residues before the CDR3 end, so the remaining end is supplied by the germline J gene. This chain uses TRBV13-1 with TRBJ1-6; 8 bases map to TRBD1. TRBJ1-6 is filed as an ORF, its function uncertain. The CDR3 sequence is 14 residues long. V was clipped by 2 bases and J by 8 bases; unmatched bases: 3. Germline values: CDR1 NSHNY, CDR2 SYGAGN. CDR3 DNA (partial): TGTGCCAGCAGTGACAGGGGGCGCTATTCGCCC. Its translation is CASSDRGRYSP. The full CDR3 protein is CASSDRGRYSPLYF.

This clone was picked up a small number of times. Gene and germline names: mouse. The same CDR3 is also encoded by other DNA sequences in this sample. The CDR3 sequence is CTCSADGGGQDTQYF. CDR3 bases read: TGCACCTGCAGTGCAGATGGAGGGGGCCAGGAC. The chain couples TRBV1 to TRBJ2-5; weak D call: TRBD1 (7 bases). The sequence runs out 4 residues before the end of the CDR3; the remainder is reconstructed from the germline J gene. Germline CDR1 NSQYPW, CDR2 LRSPGD (reference sequence). The CDR3 length is 15 residues.

On this clone itself: Gene names are mouse gene names. The read stops 3 residues short of the end of the CDR3; the missing end is completed from the germline J gene. The sample has other DNA sequences that encode this CDR3 too. V and J are TRBV13-1 and TRBJ1-6, with TRBD1 as a possible D gene (6 bases). TRBJ1-6 has ORF status, its function being uncertain. The length of the CDR3 is 17 residues. Germline lookup yields CDR1 NSHNY and CDR2 SYGAGN. Trimming removed 0 bases at V and 0 bases at J, with 10 bases between. CDR3 residues: CASSDARDNSYNSPLYF. The CDR3 DNA, read in part, is TGTGCCAGCAGTGATGCTAGGGACAATTCCTATAATTCGCCC.

Comment on this clone: Genes and germline are mouse. The sequenced fragment ends 4 residues before the CDR3 boundary, so the rest is inferred from the germline J gene. The chain uses TRBV14 and TRBJ2-5, with 12 bases matching TRBD2. Germline CDR1 and CDR2: SGHDT and FRDEAV. This CDR3 has 17 amino acids. Trimming removed 3 bases from V and 1 base from J; junction bases left unmatched: 6. The CDR3 loop reads CASSSDWGGADQDTQYF. CDR3 bases read: TGTGCCAGCAGTTCCGACTGGGGGGGCGCAGACCAAGAC. Full variable domain (missing parts from reference TRBV14 and TRBJ2-5): EAGVTQSPRYAVLQEGQAVSFWCDPISGHDTLYWYQQPRDQGPQLLVYFRDEAVIDNSQLPSDRFSAVRPKGTNSTLKIQSAKQGDTATYLCASSSDWGGADQDTQYFGPGTRLLVL.

In this sample, this clone turned up a few times. Each gene name is a mouse one. The read terminates 3 residues ahead of where the CDR3 ends, so the germline J gene completes it. The chain combines TRBV13-3 with TRBJ1-6; 7 bases line up with TRBD1. TRBJ1-6 is identified as an open reading frame with a role that is uncertain. V was clipped by 5 bases and J by 3 bases; unmatched bases: 8. Looked up from germline, CDR1 is NNHDY and CDR2 is SYVADS. The CDR3 extends over 16 amino acids. The CDR3 here is CASSRGQANYNSPLYF. The part of the CDR3 DNA that was read is TGTGCCAGCAGCCGCGGACAGGCCAACTATAATTCGCCC.

To note about this clone: Gene names are the mouse ones. The CDR3 is cut off 4 residues early in the read; its end comes from the germline J gene. This CDR3 is also generated by other DNA sequences in the sample. J is TRBJ2-3 and V is TRBV5; D tentatively fits TRBD1 or TRBD2 (6 bases each). The germline CDR1 and CDR2 sequences are LGHNA and YNLKQL (reference sequence). Trimming removed 1 base at V and 3 bases at J, with 8 bases between. The CDR3 extends over 14 amino acids. The CDR3 loop reads CASSQGGRAETLYF. Partial CDR3 DNA: TGTGCCAGCAGCCAAGGGGGGCGCGCAGAA.

As for this clone: The genes are named according to mouse. The read ends 4 residues before the CDR3 terminus; that terminus is restored from the germline J gene. V usage is TRBV21 and J usage is TRBJ2-1; 11 bases fit TRBD2. TRBV21 is designated an ORF whose function remains uncertain. Losses at the gene ends were 2 bases for V and 5 bases for J; bases not matched to a gene: 2. The CDR3 is 15 amino acids. The CDR3 is CASSQTGGAHAEQFF. CDR3 DNA, as far as it was read: TGTGCTAGCAGTCAAACTGGGGGGGCGCATGCT.

As to this clone: One base away lies a much larger clone, so this may be a sequencing read error. Gene names follow the mouse nomenclature. The CDR3 goes on 4 residues after the read ends, and that part is filled in from the germline J gene. The identical CDR3 is also encoded by other nucleotide sequences in the sample. The rearrangement joins TRBV5 to TRBJ2-5; 8 bases match TRBD1. The CDR3 runs 13 residues. Germline V gene sequence: CDR1 LGHNA, CDR2 YNLKQL (reference sequence). The V segment lost 4 bases and the J segment 3 bases; nucleotides outside the gene matches: 0. CDR3 sequence: CASSRDRQDTQYF. Partial CDR3 DNA: TGTGCCAGCAGCCGGGACAGGCAAGAC.

This clone was found a few times. Genes and germline are mouse. The read ends 4 residues before the CDR3 terminus; that terminus is restored from the germline J gene. The chain recombines TRBV31 with TRBJ2-1; the match to TRBD2 covers 8 bases. Trimming at V came to 1 base and at J to 3 bases, leaving 2 bases not matched to a gene. This CDR3 has 14 amino acids. Germline values: CDR1 GKSSPN, CDR2 SITVG. CDR3 residues: CAWSHGGAYAEQFF. The part of the CDR3 DNA that was read is TGTGCCTGGAGTCACGGGGGGGCCTATGCT.

Regarding this clone: Gene labels here are mouse ones. With the read ending 4 residues before the CDR3 end, the germline J gene is used to fill in that end. The chain combines TRBV19 with TRBJ2-1; 11 bases map to TRBD1. Germline V gene sequence: CDR1 FNHDT, CDR2 SITEND (reference sequence). There are 14 residues in the CDR3. The ends lost 3 bases at V and 6 bases at J; junction bases unmatched: 2. Here the CDR3 reads CASSKGQGVAEQFF. The sequenced CDR3 bases are TGTGCCAGCAGTAAGGGACAGGGGGTTGCT.

This clone has a handful of counts. The listed genes are named as in mouse. From the germline J gene comes the end of the CDR3, since the read stops 4 residues before it. The same CDR3 is also encoded by other DNA sequences in this sample. The chain recombines TRBV19 with TRBJ2-1, with 7 bases matching TRBD1. Trimming took 6 bases from V and 3 from J; bases not matched to a gene: 3. CDR3 length: 13 residues. In germline, CDR1 is FNHDT, CDR2 SITEND (reference sequence). The CDR3 here is CASKTGVYAEQFF. CDR3 bases read: TGTGCCAGCAAAACAGGGGTCTATGCT. The full variable domain, rest sourced from reference TRBV19 and TRBJ2-1, is GGIITQTPKFLIGQEGQKLTLKCQQNFNHDTMYWYRQDSGKGLRLIYYSITENDLQKGDLSEGYDASREKKSSFSLTVTSAQKNEMAVFLCASKTGVYAEQFFGPGTRLTVL.

This clone was counted between two and nine times. These gene names are mouse names. The CDR3 extends 4 residues past the end of the read, so its final part is completed from the germline J gene. This chain joins TRBV19 and TRBJ2-5; no definite D call. The CDR3 runs to 13 residues. Germline loops: CDR1 FNHDT, CDR2 SITEND (reference sequence). The CDR3 reads CASSIMGADTQYF. The part of the CDR3 DNA that was read is TGTGCCAGCAGTATAATGGGTGCAGAC.

This clone was found a few times. Germline and genes: mouse. The CDR3 goes on 4 residues after the read ends, and that part is filled in from the germline J gene. The genes are TRBV13-2 and TRBJ1-2; D perhaps matches TRBD1 (5 bases). V lost 1 base and J 4 bases, leaving 11 bases between the germline ends. The CDR3 runs 14 residues. CDR1 is NNHNN and CDR2 is SYGAGS in the germline V gene (reference sequence). The CDR3 spells CASGDQGGSSDYTF. The CDR3 DNA, read in part, is TGTGCCAGCGGTGATCAGGGAGGGTCCTCC.

The table lists this clone with a few counts. Each gene name is a mouse one. The read ends 4 residues early relative to the CDR3; the germline J gene fills the gap. The same CDR3 is also encoded by other DNA sequences in this sample. This sequence joins TRBV13-2 and TRBJ2-1, with a tentative D call TRBD1 (5 bases). V was clipped by 0 bases and J by 5 bases, with 6 bases between them. The germline V gene has CDR1 NNHNN and CDR2 SYGAGS (reference sequence). This CDR3 spans 13 amino acids. The CDR3 protein is CASGDGTNAEQFF. The covered CDR3 bases are TGTGCCAGCGGTGATGGGACAAATGCT.